This T cell receptor beta chain was captured in a study of beta chain features in type 1 diabetes. This clone was counted between two and nine times. Its antigen is not known. Overall study results and limits: Shortening that was moderate but significant affected the TCRB CDR3s of Type 1 diabetes patients in all four CD4+ subsets.

The entirety of the isolated RNA underwent reverse transcription, so expressed TCRB transcripts were sequenced. Generated by immunoSEQ multiplex PCR, the TCRdb table keeps only in-frame clones and is missing some. The table records about 370,000 clones, 8% to 10% of them present only once. This CDR3 spans 15 amino acids. Germline V gives CDR1 LNHDA, CDR2 SQIVND (reference sequence). Trimming took 3 bases from V and 1 from J, leaving 9 bases between them. This clonotype was obtained from a man aged 25 to 45 with type 1 diabetes. The sequenced sample consisted of central memory CD4+ T cells from blood. The chain employs TRBV19 and TRBJ2-2; D gene uncertain. DNA of the CDR3: TGTGCCAGTAGTATGCGTTCCGGGAACACCGGGGAGCTGTTTTTT. It codes for CASSMRSGNTGELFF.